One and the same sample provided the 19 T cell receptor beta chains below, sequenced in a study of cytomegalovirus exposure and HLA in healthy donors. The PCR used 60 Vbeta and 13 Jbeta primers. Data came from immunoSEQ multiplex PCR; TCRdb stores just in-frame clones and leaves some out. There are 110,000 or so clones in the sample; just under 80% occur only once, and around 1.3% lies in the top ten. The sequenced material came from PBMCs. All receptors derive from a man between 25 and 39 years old in good health and CMV-seronegative.

J is TRBJ2-5 and V is TRBV11-2; 10 bases are a match to TRBD2. CDR1 is SGHAT and CDR2 is FQNNGV in the germline V gene. V shed 5 bases, J shed 7 bases, and the junction held 13 bases outside the gene matches. The CDR3 covers 16 residues. This CDR3 reads CASSLVVASGSGTQYF. The CDR3 DNA sequence: TGTGCCAGCAGCCTGGTTGTGGCTAGCGGGAGTGGGACCCAGTACTTC.

This chain joins TRBV5-1 and TRBJ1-1, with TRBD1 identical over 7 bases. Germline-derived CDR1 and CDR2 are SGHRS and YFSETQ. J lost 11 bases, V lost 3 bases, and 13 bases had no gene match. The CDR3 length is 14 residues. CDR3: CASSWGTDVSWAFF. The CDR3 bases are TGCGCCAGCAGCTGGGGGACAGACGTTTCATGGGCTTTCTTT. The variable domain in full, with the rest retrieved from reference TRBV5-1 and TRBJ1-1, is KAGVTQTPRYLIKTRGQQVTLSCSPISGHRSVSWYQQTPGQGLQFLFEYFSETQRNKGNFPGRFSGRQFSNSRSEMNVSTLELGDSALYLCASSWGTDVSWAFFGQGTRLTVV.

The rearrangement links TRBV20-1 to TRBJ2-7; TRBD2 agrees at 8 bases. The J segment lost 5 bases and the V segment lost 6 bases, leaving 3 bases of the junction unmatched. The CDR3 covers 11 residues. Germline CDR1 and CDR2: DFQATT and SNEGSKA (reference sequence). For the CDR3, the DNA is TGCAGTGCCGCGGGGGGCAACGAGCAGTACTTC. Protein product: CSAAGGNEQYF.

The V gene is TRBV5-1, the J gene TRBJ2-5; 12 bases agree with TRBD2. Germline trimming cut 0 bases from V and 5 bases from J; bases unmatched to any gene: 14. The germline CDR1 and CDR2 sequences are SGHRS and YFSETQ. The CDR3 has 19 residues. CDR3: CASSLGLLSSGRAGETQYF. In DNA, the CDR3 is TGCGCCAGCAGCTTGGGCCTTCTGTCTAGCGGGAGGGCCGGTGAGACCCAGTACTTC.

This clone was recorded a few times. V usage is TRBV6-5 and J usage is TRBJ1-1; no clear D gene. V gave up 8 bases and J gave up 11 bases, with 18 bases separating them. This CDR3 is built from 12 residues. Per germline, CDR1 MNHEY and CDR2 SVGAGI. The CDR3 loop reads CASREAAGGAFF. CDR3 sequence (DNA): TGTGCCAGCCGAGAGGCCGCGGGAGGCGCTTTCTTT.

The V gene is TRBV25-1, the J gene TRBJ1-6; D perhaps matches TRBD1 (6 bases). V lost 6 bases, J lost 6 bases, and 15 bases lay in between. Germline CDR1 and CDR2: MGHDK and SYGVNS. The length of the CDR3 is 15 residues. CDR3 amino acids: CASRSAQGSNSPLHF. For the CDR3, the DNA is TGTGCCAGCAGAAGCGCCCAGGGGAGTAATTCACCCCTCCACTTT.

The V and J genes are TRBV11-2 and TRBJ1-1; tentative D call: TRBD1 (5 bases). CDR1 and CDR2 from the germline V gene are SGHAT and FQNNGV. The CDR3 is 14 amino acids. V lost 1 base, J lost 4 bases, and 10 bases lay in between. CDR3 bases: TGTGCCAGCAGCTTAGGTAGGGGTAGCACTGAAGCTTTCTTT. It translates to CASSLGRGSTEAFF.

The rearrangement uses TRBV18 and TRBJ1-1, with TRBD1 matching over 7 bases. Trimming at V came to 0 bases and at J to 1 base, leaving 2 bases not matched to a gene. Germline V lookup: CDR1 KGHSH, CDR2 LQKENI. The CDR3 contains 15 residues. The CDR3 DNA is TGTGCCAGCTCACCACCGAACAGGGGGAACACTGAAGCTTTCTTT. It encodes CASSPPNRGNTEAFF.

The J gene is TRBJ1-5, the V gene TRBV6-5; possibly TRBD1 for D (5 bases). Germline values: CDR1 MNHEY, CDR2 SVGAGI. The CDR3 totals 13 residues. V lost 6 bases to trimming and J lost 1 base, with 7 bases between them. CDR3 coding DNA: TGTGCCAGCAGCCCAGGGAGCAATCAGCCCCAGCATTTT. Encoded protein: CASSPGSNQPQHF.

V is TRBV28 and J is TRBJ1-5; no firm D call. V was pared by 3 bases and J by 11 bases, with 8 bases between. Germline CDR1 and CDR2: MDHEN and SYDVKM. This CDR3 is 11 amino acids long. This chain's CDR3 is CASSFAGSQHF. The CDR3 DNA reads TGTGCCAGCAGTTTTGCGGGATCCCAGCATTTT.

This clone was recorded only once. In DNA, the CDR3 is TGTGCCAGCAGCGAAGGTAACAGGTTCGGTCAGCCCCAGCATTTT. It codes for CASSEGNRFGQPQHF. The rearrangement uses TRBV9 and TRBJ1-5, with D perhaps matching TRBD1 (5 bases). Between the trimmed V and J ends, which lost 3 bases and 6 bases, there was a span of 16 bases. CDR3 length: 15 residues. Germline values: CDR1 SGDLS, CDR2 YYNGEE.

The chain has TRBV10-3 and TRBJ1-3, with D perhaps matching TRBD1 (5 bases). Trimming pared 8 bases from V and 3 bases from J, leaving 11 bases between. The CDR3 length is 13 residues. CDR1 and CDR2 from the germline V gene are ENHRY and SYGVKD. In nucleotides, the CDR3 is TGTGCCATCTCTTGGGGGGATGGAAACACCATATATTTT. Its translation: CAISWGDGNTIYF.

The chain recombines TRBV29-1 with TRBJ1-1; 7 nucleotides agree with TRBD1. CDR3 length equals 10 residues. CDR1 and CDR2 (germline): SQVTM, ANQGSEA. Written as DNA, the CDR3 is TGCAGTACAGGGGAACCTGAAGCTTTCTTT. This codes for CSTGEPEAFF.

V and J are TRBV2 and TRBJ2-3, with D maybe TRBD2 (5 bases). Trimming shortened V by 6 bases and J by 3 bases, and 7 bases separated the two germline ends. CDR1 SNHLY and CDR2 FYNNEI come from the germline V gene. The CDR3 is 12 amino acids. This CDR3 reads CASRGRTDTQYF. CDR3 coding DNA: TGTGCCAGCAGAGGGAGAACAGATACGCAGTATTTT.

DNA for the CDR3: TGTGCCAGCAGCTTGGCAGCGGGGGGCCCCTACAATGAGCAGTTCTTC. Protein: CASSLAAGGPYNEQFF. This sequence joins TRBV5-4 and TRBJ2-1, with TRBD2 matching 9 bases. Germline CDR1 reads SGHNT; CDR2 reads YYREEE (reference sequence). The CDR3 sequence is 16 residues long. The junction had 3 bases not matched to a gene; V was cut back by 0 bases and J by 2 bases.

This chain connects TRBV14 to TRBJ2-3, with no clear D. V lost 4 bases, J lost 1 base, and 9 bases lay in between. This CDR3 has 14 amino acids. CDR1 and CDR2 (germline): SGHDN, FVKESK. The CDR3 sequence is CASSPSLRTDTQYF. CDR3 nucleotide sequence: TGTGCCAGCAGCCCGAGCCTTCGCACAGATACGCAGTATTTT.

This clone was detected a few times. This chain joins TRBV13 and TRBJ2-3; 10 bases are shared with TRBD2. The length of the CDR3 is 17 residues. The V gene end was trimmed by 4 bases and the J gene end by 3 bases; junction bases not matched to a gene: 10. CDR1 is PRHDT and CDR2 is FYEKMQ in the germline V gene (reference sequence). The CDR3 sequence is CASSSAPASGGTDTQYF. Written as DNA, the CDR3 is TGTGCCAGCAGCTCCGCACCGGCTAGCGGGGGTACAGATACGCAGTATTTT.

The sample holds a few counts of this clone. This rearrangement joins TRBV18 to TRBJ2-2; perhaps TRBD2 as D (5 bases). The CDR3 runs to 16 residues. Trimming removed 3 bases from V and 2 bases from J, with 13 bases in between. CDR1 and CDR2 (germline): KGHSH, LQKENI. The CDR3 DNA is TGTGCCAGCTCACCCCTGGTGTGGACTAACACCGGGGAGCTGTTTTTT. It yields the protein CASSPLVWTNTGELFF.

The rearrangement joins TRBV11-3 to TRBJ2-1, with D hard to call. The CDR3 runs to 12 residues. V was clipped by 0 bases and J by 10 bases, with 7 bases between them. CDR1 is SGHNT, CDR2 YENEEA, per germline. CDR3 residues: CASSLEAHEQFF. CDR3 bases: TGTGCCAGCAGCTTAGAGGCCCACGAGCAGTTCTTC.